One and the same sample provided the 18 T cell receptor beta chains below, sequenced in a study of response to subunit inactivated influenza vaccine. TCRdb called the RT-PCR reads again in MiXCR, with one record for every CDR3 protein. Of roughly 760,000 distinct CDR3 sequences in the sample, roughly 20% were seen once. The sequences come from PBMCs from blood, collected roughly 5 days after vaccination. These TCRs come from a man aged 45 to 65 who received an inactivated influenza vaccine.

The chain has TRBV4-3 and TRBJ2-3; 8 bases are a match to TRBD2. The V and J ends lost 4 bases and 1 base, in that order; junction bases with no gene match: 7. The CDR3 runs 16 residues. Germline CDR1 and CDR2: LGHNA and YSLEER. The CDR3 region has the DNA TGCGCCAGCAGCCGCATAACTAGCGGACGCACAGATACGCAGTATTTT. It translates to CASSRITSGRTDTQYF.

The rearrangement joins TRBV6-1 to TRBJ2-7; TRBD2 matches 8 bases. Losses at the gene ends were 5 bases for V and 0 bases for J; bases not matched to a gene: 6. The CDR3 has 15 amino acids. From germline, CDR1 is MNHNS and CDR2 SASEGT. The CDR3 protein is CASSKLAGPSYEQYF. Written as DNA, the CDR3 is TGTGCCAGCAGTAAATTAGCGGGGCCCTCCTACGAGCAGTACTTC.

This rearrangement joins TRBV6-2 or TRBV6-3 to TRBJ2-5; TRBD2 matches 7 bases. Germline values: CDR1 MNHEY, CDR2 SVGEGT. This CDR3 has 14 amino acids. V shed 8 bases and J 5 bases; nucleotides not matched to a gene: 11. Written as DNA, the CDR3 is TGTGCCAGCCGACTCGGGGGGATGAAGGAGACCCAGTACTTC. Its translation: CASRLGGMKETQYF.

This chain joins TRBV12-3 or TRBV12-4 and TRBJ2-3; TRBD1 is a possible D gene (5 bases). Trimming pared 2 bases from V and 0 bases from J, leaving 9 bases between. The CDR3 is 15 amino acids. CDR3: CASSLLGASTDTQYF. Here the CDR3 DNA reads TGTGCCAGCAGTTTACTTGGGGCTAGCACAGATACGCAGTATTTT.

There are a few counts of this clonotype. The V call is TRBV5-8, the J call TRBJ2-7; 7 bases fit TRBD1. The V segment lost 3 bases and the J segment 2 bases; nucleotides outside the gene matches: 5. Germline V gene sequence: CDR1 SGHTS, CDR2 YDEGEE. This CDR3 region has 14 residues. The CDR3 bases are TGTGCCAGCAGCTCGACAGGGTCACCCTACGAGCAGTACTTC. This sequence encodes CASSSTGSPYEQYF.

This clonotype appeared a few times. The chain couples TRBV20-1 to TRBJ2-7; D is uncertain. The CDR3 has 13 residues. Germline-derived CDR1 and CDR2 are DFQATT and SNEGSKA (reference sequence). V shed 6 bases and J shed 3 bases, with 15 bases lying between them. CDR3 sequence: CSAPSADFYEQYF. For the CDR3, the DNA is TGCAGTGCCCCCTCCGCAGATTTCTACGAGCAGTACTTC.

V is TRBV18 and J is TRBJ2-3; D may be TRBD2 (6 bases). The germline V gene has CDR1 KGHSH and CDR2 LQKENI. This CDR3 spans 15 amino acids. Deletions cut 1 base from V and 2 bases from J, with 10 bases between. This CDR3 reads CASSPLAVATDTQYF. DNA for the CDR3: TGTGCCAGCTCACCACTAGCGGTCGCCACAGATACGCAGTATTTT.

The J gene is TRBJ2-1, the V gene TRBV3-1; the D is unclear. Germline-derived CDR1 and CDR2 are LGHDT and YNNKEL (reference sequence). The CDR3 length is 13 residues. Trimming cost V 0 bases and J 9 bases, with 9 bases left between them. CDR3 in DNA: TGTGCCAGCAGCCAAGATCTCCGGAGTGAGCAGTTCTTC. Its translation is CASSQDLRSEQFF.

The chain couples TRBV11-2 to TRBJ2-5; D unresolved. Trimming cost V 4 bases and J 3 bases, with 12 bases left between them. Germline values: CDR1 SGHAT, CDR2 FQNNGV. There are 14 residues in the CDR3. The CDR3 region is CASSSGGRKETQYF. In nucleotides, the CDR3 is TGTGCCAGCAGCTCAGGTGGCAGAAAAGAGACCCAGTACTTC.

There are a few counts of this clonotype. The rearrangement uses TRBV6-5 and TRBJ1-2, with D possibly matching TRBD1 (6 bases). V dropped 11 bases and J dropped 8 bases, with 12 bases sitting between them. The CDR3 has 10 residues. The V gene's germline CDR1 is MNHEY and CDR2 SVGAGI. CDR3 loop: CAVGQYGYTF. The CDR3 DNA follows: TGTGCCGTCGGACAGTACGGCTACACCTTC.

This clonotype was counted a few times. The CDR3 sequence is CASSITGQLQETQYF. CDR3 bases: TGTGCCAGTAGTATTACGGGACAACTCCAAGAGACCCAGTACTTC. The chain recombines TRBV19 with TRBJ2-5, with a tentative D call TRBD1 (6 bases). The length of the CDR3 is 15 residues. Germline assignment: CDR1 LNHDA and CDR2 SQIVND (reference sequence). Trimming pared 3 bases from V and 1 base from J, leaving 12 bases between.

The CDR3 DNA reads as TGCGCCAGCAGCTTGTCGGGGACAGGGGATGAGCAGTTCTTC. Residues: CASSLSGTGDEQFF. The V call is TRBV5-1, the J call TRBJ2-1, with 10 positions matching TRBD1. The CDR3 spans 14 residues. Germline V lookup: CDR1 SGHRS, CDR2 YFSETQ. The V and J ends lost 1 base and 8 bases, in that order; junction bases with no gene match: 3.

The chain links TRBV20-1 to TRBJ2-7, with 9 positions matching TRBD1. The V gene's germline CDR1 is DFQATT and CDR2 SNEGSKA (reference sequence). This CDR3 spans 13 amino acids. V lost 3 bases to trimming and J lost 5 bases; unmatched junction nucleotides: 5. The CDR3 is CSARETGGNEQYF. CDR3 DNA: TGCAGTGCTAGGGAGACAGGGGGGAACGAGCAGTACTTC.

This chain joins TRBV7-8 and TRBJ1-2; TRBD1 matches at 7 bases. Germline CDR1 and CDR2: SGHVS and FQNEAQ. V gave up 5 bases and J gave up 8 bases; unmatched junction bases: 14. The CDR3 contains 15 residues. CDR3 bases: TGTGCCAGCAGCCCGGGGGCCACAGGGGCGGAGGGCTACACCTTC. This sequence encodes CASSPGATGAEGYTF.

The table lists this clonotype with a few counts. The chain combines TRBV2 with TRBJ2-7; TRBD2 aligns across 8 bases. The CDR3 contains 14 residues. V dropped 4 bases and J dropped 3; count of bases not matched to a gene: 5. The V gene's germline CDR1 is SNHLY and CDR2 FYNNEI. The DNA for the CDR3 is TGTGCCAGCAGTGTTCAGCGGGAGATCTACGAGCAGTACTTC. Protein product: CASSVQREIYEQYF.

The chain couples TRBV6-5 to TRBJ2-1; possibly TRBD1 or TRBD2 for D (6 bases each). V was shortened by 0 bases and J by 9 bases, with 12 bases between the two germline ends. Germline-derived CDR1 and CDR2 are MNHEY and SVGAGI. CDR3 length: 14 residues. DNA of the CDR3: TGTGCCAGCAGTTACTCAGGGGGGTACGGTGAGCAGTTCTTC. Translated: CASSYSGGYGEQFF.

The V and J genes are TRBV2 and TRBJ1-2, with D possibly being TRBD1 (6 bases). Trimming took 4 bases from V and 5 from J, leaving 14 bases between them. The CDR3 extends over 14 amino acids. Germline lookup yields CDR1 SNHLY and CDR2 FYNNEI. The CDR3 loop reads CASSVGTQLYGYTF. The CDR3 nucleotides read TGTGCCAGCAGTGTCGGGACACAACTTTATGGCTACACCTTC.

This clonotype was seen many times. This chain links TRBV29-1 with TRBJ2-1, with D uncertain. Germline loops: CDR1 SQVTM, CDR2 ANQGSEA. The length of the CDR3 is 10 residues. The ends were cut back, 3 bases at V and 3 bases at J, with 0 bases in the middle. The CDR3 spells CSVDYNEQFF. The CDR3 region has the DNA TGCAGCGTTGACTACAATGAGCAGTTCTTC.